A single sample is the source of the 30 T cell receptor beta chains below, sequenced in a study of T cells after yellow fever vaccination. TCRdb reprocessed the 5' RACE reads via MiXCR and lists one record per CDR3 protein. The sample includes a few hundred thousand distinct CDR3 sequences, 8.7% of them seen just once. The material was CD4+ T cells sorted from PBMCs, obtained 5 days after the yellow fever booster vaccination. These TCRs come from a man younger than 30 who received the YFV17D yellow fever vaccine.

This clonotype was found a few times. This chain uses TRBV5-6 with TRBJ2-1; D possibly uses TRBD1 or TRBD2 (5 bases each). The CDR3 spans 13 residues. Per the germline V gene, CDR1 is SGHDT and CDR2 is YYEEEE. Between the trimmed V and J ends, which lost 4 bases and 12 bases, there was a span of 17 bases. This CDR3 reads CASSIGTRWGQFF. In DNA form, the CDR3 reads TGTGCCAGCAGCATCGGGACCCGTTGGGGGCAGTTCTTC.

This chain connects TRBV10-3 to TRBJ2-5; D is possibly TRBD1 (6 bases). V lost 0 bases and J lost 3, with 11 bases in between. Germline V gives CDR1 ENHRY, CDR2 SYGVKD. The CDR3 covers 15 residues. The CDR3 protein is CAISESMGTKETQYF. The CDR3 DNA reads TGTGCCATCAGTGAGTCGATGGGGACAAAAGAGACCCAGTACTTC.

The chain couples TRBV29-1 to TRBJ2-2, with 14 bases fitting TRBD2. The V gene end was trimmed by 6 bases and the J gene end by 5 bases; junction bases not matched to a gene: 2. The CDR3 is 14 residues long. Looked up from germline, CDR1 is SQVTM and CDR2 is ANQGSEA. CDR3 DNA sequence: TGCAGCGTACGGACTAGCGGGGGGACCGGGGAGCTGTTTTTT. As protein: CSVRTSGGTGELFF.

This chain uses TRBV5-1 with TRBJ2-7; D unresolved. Trimming took 0 bases from V and 4 from J, leaving 11 bases between them. This CDR3 has 14 amino acids. CDR1 SGHRS and CDR2 YFSETQ come from the germline V gene. The CDR3 region has the DNA TGCGCCAGCAGCTTGGCCGTGAAGAGTTACGAGCAGTACTTC. Translation: CASSLAVKSYEQYF.

This clonotype was observed a handful of times. J is TRBJ1-2 and V is TRBV3-1; D possibly corresponds to TRBD1 (6 bases). The CDR3 is made up of 15 amino acids. Germline values: CDR1 LGHDT, CDR2 YNNKEL (reference sequence). Trimming cost V 1 base and J 7 bases, with 16 bases left between them. The CDR3 sequence is CASSQAPTGNRGYTF. For the CDR3, the DNA is TGTGCCAGCAGCCAAGCGCCTACAGGGAACCGTGGCTACACCTTC.

The CDR3 DNA sequence: TGCGCCAGCAAATCCGGGACTAGCACAGATACGCAGTATTTT. It specifies CASKSGTSTDTQYF. The rearrangement joins TRBV5-1 to TRBJ2-3; possible D gene TRBD2, 6 bases. The V end lost 6 bases, the J end lost 0 bases, and 11 bases lay between the germline ends. The CDR3 is 14 amino acids. Germline V gene data show CDR1 as SGHRS and CDR2 as YFSETQ.

In DNA, the CDR3 is TGTGCCAGCAGGCGGGACAGATACAGTCAGCCCCAGCATTTT. Encoded protein: CASRRDRYSQPQHF. The chain couples TRBV6-5 to TRBJ1-5, with 7 bases identical to TRBD1. With V trimmed by 6 bases and J by 6 bases, 8 bases remained unmatched. The CDR3 is 14 amino acids. From germline, CDR1 is MNHEY and CDR2 SVGAGI.

This clonotype was found a few times. DNA of the CDR3: TGTGCCAGCAGCTCGCAGGGGGTTGGCTATGGCTACACCTTC. Protein sequence: CASSSQGVGYGYTF. This chain connects TRBV6-2 or TRBV6-3 to TRBJ1-2, with 7 positions matching TRBD1. The germline gives CDR1 MNHEY, CDR2 SVGEGT. The junction had 8 bases not matched to a gene; V was cut back by 6 bases and J by 4 bases. CDR3 size: 14 residues.

The chain links TRBV10-3 to TRBJ2-2, with D tentatively TRBD1 (5 bases). CDR3 size: 14 residues. Per germline, CDR1 ENHRY and CDR2 SYGVKD. V was clipped by 6 bases and J by 5 bases, with 13 bases between them. CDR3 nucleotide sequence: TGTGCCATCAGGGCAGGGTCAAGGACCGGGGAGCTGTTTTTT. Amino acid sequence: CAIRAGSRTGELFF.

The V gene is TRBV10-3, the J gene TRBJ2-3; TRBD1 agrees at 8 bases. J was trimmed by 3 bases and V by 6 bases; bases with no gene match: 2. Germline V lookup: CDR1 ENHRY, CDR2 SYGVKD. The CDR3 loop spans 13 amino acids. In DNA, the CDR3 is TGTGCCATCAGGGACAGGGAGACAGATACGCAGTATTTT. It translates to CAIRDRETDTQYF.

Of note for this clonotype: At one end, the junction sequence differs from germline, possibly due to a read error. The chain is built from TRBV2 and TRBJ2-1; 10 bases match TRBD2. The CDR3 loop spans 12 amino acids. Germline V CDR1 and CDR2: SNHLY, FYNNEI. The CDR3 nucleotides read TGTGCCAGCAGTGAAGAATTAGCGGGGGGCCTCTTC. Its translation: CASSEELAGGLF.

This clonotype was seen many times. CDR3 nucleotide sequence: TGTGCCAGCAGTACCGACAGGAACACTGAAGCTTTCTTT. This gives the protein CASSTDRNTEAFF. The gene calls are TRBV6-6 and TRBJ1-1; a possible D gene is TRBD1 (5 bases). Trimming removed 5 bases at V and 1 base at J, with 8 bases between. The CDR3 sequence is 13 residues long. Germline values: CDR1 MNHNY, CDR2 SVGAGI (reference sequence).

This clonotype was counted ten times or more. This chain joins TRBV5-1 and TRBJ1-4; the D is unclear. The CDR3 runs to 13 residues. Germline values: CDR1 SGHRS, CDR2 YFSETQ. V gave up 9 bases and J gave up 0 bases, with 9 bases separating them. CDR3: CATRRATNEKLFF. The CDR3 nucleotides read TGCGCCACCAGGAGGGCAACTAATGAAAAACTGTTTTTT.

This clonotype was seen many times. The chain is built from TRBV11-2 and TRBJ2-3; D is unclear. The CDR3 is made up of 12 amino acids. CDR1 and CDR2 (germline): SGHAT, FQNNGV. With 1 base removed from V and 4 bases from J, the gap between germline ends came to 3 bases. CDR3 protein: CASSLAADTQYF. For the CDR3, the DNA is TGTGCCAGCAGCTTAGCGGCAGATACGCAGTATTTT.

This clonotype has a count of ten or more. The V call is TRBV6-1, the J call TRBJ2-7; TRBD1 matches at 7 bases. CDR3 length: 13 residues. Germline CDR1 MNHNS, CDR2 SASEGT. V trimming: 6 bases; J trimming: 3 bases; junction bases outside the gene matches: 5. The CDR3 region has the DNA TGTGCCAGCAGGACAGGGCCGAGCTACGAGCAGTACGTC. Translating gives CASRTGPSYEQYV.

This chain uses TRBV11-2 with TRBJ2-1; no clear D gene. CDR3 length: 15 residues. V was trimmed by 4 bases and J by 7 bases, leaving 17 bases between them. Germline assignment: CDR1 SGHAT and CDR2 FQNNGV. The CDR3 DNA reads as TGTGCCAGCAGCTCCCCGCTGGGCCGTCGGAATGAGCAGTTCTTC. Amino acid sequence: CASSSPLGRRNEQFF.

This clonotype was seen only a few times. V and J are TRBV9 and TRBJ2-3, with D tentatively TRBD1 (6 bases). The CDR3 is made up of 16 amino acids. The germline gives CDR1 SGDLS, CDR2 YYNGEE. V gave up 0 bases and J gave up 3 bases, with 14 bases separating them. CDR3 sequence reads: CASSVATGSRTDTQYF. For the CDR3, the DNA is TGTGCCAGCAGCGTAGCTACAGGGTCGAGGACAGATACGCAGTATTTT.

This clonotype was picked up a small number of times. The V call is TRBV7-2, the J call TRBJ1-1; D might be TRBD1 (5 bases). CDR3 size: 14 residues. Germline lookup yields CDR1 SGHTA and CDR2 FQGNSA. V was clipped by 0 bases and J by 7 bases, with 12 bases between them. DNA for the CDR3: TGTGCCAGCAGCTTAGCGTATGATAGGGGTGAAGCTTTCTTT. Its translation: CASSLAYDRGEAFF.

This chain links TRBV12-3 or TRBV12-4 with TRBJ2-7; TRBD2 aligns across 9 bases. V dropped 3 bases and J dropped 7; count of bases not matched to a gene: 10. CDR3 length: 15 amino acids. CDR3 sequence reads: CASSFLASGDGEQYF. CDR3 sequence (DNA): TGTGCCAGCAGTTTCTTGGCTAGCGGGGATGGGGAGCAGTACTTC.

This clonotype was seen more than once but under ten times. The J gene is TRBJ1-1, the V gene TRBV20-1, with TRBD1 as a possible D gene (5 bases). The V gene lost 3 bases and the J gene lost 0 bases, with 8 bases spanning the gap. This CDR3 comprises 13 residues. Germline V CDR1 and CDR2: DFQATT, SNEGSKA (reference sequence). The CDR3, as DNA: TGCAGTGCTAGTCGGGGGGTGAACACTGAAGCTTTCTTT. The encoded protein is CSASRGVNTEAFF.

V usage is TRBV5-1 and J usage is TRBJ2-3; the match to TRBD2 covers 9 bases. The CDR3 has 16 residues. Germline V gene lookup returns CDR1 SGHRS and CDR2 YFSETQ. The ends lost 0 bases at V and 6 bases at J; junction bases unmatched: 8. CDR3 in amino acids: CASSLVASGATDTQYF. The CDR3 DNA reads as TGCGCCAGCAGCTTGGTGGCTAGCGGGGCCACCGATACGCAGTATTTT.

At least ten counts were recorded for this clonotype. The chain carries TRBV7-6 and TRBJ2-1, with D perhaps matching TRBD2 (6 bases). Between the trimmed V and J ends, which lost 7 bases and 8 bases, there was a span of 12 bases. Looked up from germline, CDR1 is SGHVS and CDR2 is FNYEAQ. The CDR3 is made up of 12 amino acids. In nucleotides, the CDR3 is TGTGCCAGCACCAACGGAGGGGATGAGCAGTTCTTC. This gives the protein CASTNGGDEQFF.

This clonotype was observed at least ten times. This chain joins TRBV12-3 or TRBV12-4 and TRBJ2-1; unclear D gene. The CDR3 has 12 amino acids. Trimming left V 3 bases short and J 4 bases short, with 4 bases between. The CDR3 nucleotides are TGTGCCAGCAGTTTTTTATACAATGAGCAGTTCTTC. This sequence encodes CASSFLYNEQFF.

This clonotype was counted only a few times. The chain carries TRBV12-3 or TRBV12-4 and TRBJ1-5, with 8 bases lining up with TRBD1. This CDR3 contains 15 residues. V lost 6 bases and J lost 2; bases outside the gene matches: 6. The CDR3 region has the DNA TGTGCCAGCAGAGAGGACAGGGTCGGCAATCAGCCCCAGCATTTT. It yields the protein CASREDRVGNQPQHF.

This clonotype has only a few counts. This chain links TRBV9 with TRBJ1-5; no firm D call. The CDR3 spans 14 residues. V lost 4 bases, J lost 0 bases, and 8 bases lay in between. Germline V gene data show CDR1 as SGDLS and CDR2 as YYNGEE. The CDR3, as DNA: TGTGCCAGCAGCCCTACCAGTAGCAATCAGCCCCAGCATTTT. Translation: CASSPTSSNQPQHF.

The chain uses TRBV6-5 and TRBJ1-5, with 8 bases lining up with TRBD1. The V gene's germline CDR1 is MNHEY and CDR2 SVGAGI. There are 16 residues in the CDR3. The junction had 13 bases not matched to a gene; V was cut back by 7 bases and J by 5 bases. CDR3 amino acids: CASNIRGPRLDQPQHF. CDR3 DNA: TGTGCCAGCAACATCAGGGGGCCCCGGTTGGATCAGCCCCAGCATTTT.

The table lists this clonotype with a few counts. This chain links TRBV10-3 with TRBJ1-5; 7 bases match TRBD1. The CDR3 is made up of 14 amino acids. Germline loops: CDR1 ENHRY, CDR2 SYGVKD. Trimming removed 2 bases from V and 6 bases from J; junction bases left unmatched: 4. CDR3 in amino acids: CAISETGESQPQHF. The CDR3 bases are TGTGCCATCAGTGAGACAGGGGAGAGTCAGCCCCAGCATTTT.

This clonotype was seen a handful of times. The chain combines TRBV4-1 with TRBJ1-2, with a tentative D call TRBD1 (6 bases). In germline, CDR1 is MGHRA, CDR2 YSYEKL. Trimming cost V 1 base and J 4 bases, with 7 bases left between them. The CDR3 spans 13 residues. Here the CDR3 DNA reads TGCGCCAGCAGCCAAGCCAGGGGCTATGGCTACACCTTC. It translates to CASSQARGYGYTF.

V is TRBV18 and J is TRBJ2-5; D is unresolved. The length of the CDR3 is 13 residues. V was shortened by 2 bases and J by 4 bases, with 8 bases between the two germline ends. Looked up from germline, CDR1 is KGHSH and CDR2 is LQKENI. CDR3: CASSPNSGETQYF. In nucleotides, the CDR3 is TGTGCCAGCTCACCAAACTCCGGAGAGACCCAGTACTTC.

The table lists this clonotype with a few counts. The V and J genes are TRBV11-2 and TRBJ2-5, with D possibly matching TRBD2 (6 bases). The CDR3 is 13 amino acids. Germline values: CDR1 SGHAT, CDR2 FQNNGV. V was trimmed by 5 bases and J by 4 bases, leaving 11 bases between them. In DNA form, the CDR3 reads TGTGCCAGCAGCCCGACTAGTACAGAGACCCAGTACTTC. Translating gives CASSPTSTETQYF.